A single sample is the source of the 32 T cell receptor beta chains below, sequenced in a study of T-cell memory formation after mild COVID-19. TCRdb reprocessed the 5' RACE reads with MiXCR, giving one entry per CDR3 protein. The sample records about 250,000 distinct CDR3 sequences, 15% to 19% being singletons. Sequenced sample: PBMCs or a T cell subset sorted from them (not recorded which). Receptor source: an adult woman who had mild COVID-19 (a few samples of this study predate the infection). Cell type and time point are not known.

A few counts support this clonotype. V gene TRBV5-1 combines with J gene TRBJ1-1; 9 positions agree with TRBD1. Germline CDR1 SGHRS, CDR2 YFSETQ. With V trimmed by 4 bases and J by 4 bases, 8 bases remained unmatched. The CDR3 totals 15 residues. The CDR3 sequence: CASSDWTGVGTEAFF. CDR3 bases: TGCGCCAGCAGCGACTGGACAGGGGTCGGCACTGAAGCTTTCTTT.

This chain links TRBV12-3 or TRBV12-4 with TRBJ2-2, with TRBD2 identical over 8 bases. This CDR3 comprises 15 residues. Losses at the gene ends were 6 bases for V and 6 bases for J; bases not matched to a gene: 9. As DNA, the CDR3 is TGTGCCAGCAGCAGCGGGAGACGGTCCCCCGGGGAGCTGTTTTTT. Protein sequence: CASSSGRRSPGELFF.

This sequence joins TRBV4-2 and TRBJ2-3, with D hard to call. Germline V gene sequence: CDR1 LGHNA, CDR2 YNFKEQ. V dropped 0 bases and J dropped 3 bases, with 10 bases sitting between them. This CDR3 comprises 15 residues. The CDR3 sequence is CASSQDPASTDTQYF. The CDR3, as DNA: TGTGCCAGCAGCCAAGATCCGGCTAGTACAGATACGCAGTATTTT.

The chain joins TRBV24-1 to TRBJ1-5, with TRBD1 identical over 7 bases. The J segment lost 6 bases and the V segment lost 4 bases, leaving 5 bases of the junction unmatched. The germline V gene has CDR1 KGHDR and CDR2 SFDVKD. This CDR3 has 14 amino acids. The CDR3: CATSEEAGGQPQHF. The CDR3 coding sequence is TGTGCCACCAGTGAGGAGGCAGGGGGTCAGCCCCAGCATTTT.

This clonotype showed up just a few times. This chain connects TRBV20-1 to TRBJ1-5; D not resolved. The CDR3 has 17 amino acids. Germline loops: CDR1 DFQATT, CDR2 SNEGSKA (reference sequence). The V end lost 2 bases, the J end lost 0 bases, and 17 bases lay between the germline ends. CDR3 in amino acids: CSARFRFRSISNQPQHF. The CDR3 DNA follows: TGCAGTGCTAGATTCAGGTTCCGCTCCATTAGCAATCAGCCCCAGCATTTT.

Only a few counts were recorded for this clonotype. The V gene is TRBV7-2, the J gene TRBJ2-1, with D possibly TRBD2 on 6 matching bases. V was clipped by 2 bases and J by 8 bases, with 16 bases between them. Germline V gene data show CDR1 as SGHTA and CDR2 as FQGNSA. The CDR3 extends over 15 amino acids. The CDR3 sequence is CASSLSGGMTDEQFF. The CDR3 bases are TGTGCCAGCAGCTTATCTGGCGGGATGACCGATGAGCAGTTCTTC.

The chain joins TRBV6-5 to TRBJ2-1; 8 nucleotides agree with TRBD2. Germline V CDR1 and CDR2: MNHEY, SVGAGI. The CDR3 is 20 residues long. V dropped 0 bases and J dropped 2; count of bases not matched to a gene: 15. CDR3: CASSYSPAGRGSGTYNEQFF. DNA for the CDR3: TGTGCCAGCAGTTACTCGCCGGCCGGGAGGGGTAGCGGAACCTACAATGAGCAGTTCTTC.

This clonotype has only a few counts. This chain uses TRBV5-1 with TRBJ2-3; D tentatively fits TRBD1 or TRBD2 (6 bases each). Germline V CDR1 and CDR2: SGHRS, YFSETQ. The V end lost 5 bases, the J end lost 7 bases, and 20 bases lay between the germline ends. This CDR3 comprises 15 residues. CDR3 coding DNA: TGCGCCAGCAGTCCAAGGGGGACTGAGTTAAATACGCAGTATTTT. The encoded protein is CASSPRGTELNTQYF.

The V call is TRBV24-1, the J call TRBJ2-1; the match to TRBD2 covers 8 bases. CDR3 length equals 17 residues. Germline V lookup: CDR1 KGHDR, CDR2 SFDVKD. The junction had 11 bases not matched to a gene; V was cut back by 4 bases and J by 4 bases. CDR3 loop: CATSEGAGAGIYNEQFF. The DNA for the CDR3 is TGTGCCACCAGTGAGGGAGCGGGAGCCGGTATTTACAATGAGCAGTTCTTC.

The chain carries TRBV29-1 and TRBJ2-3, with D maybe TRBD1 (5 bases). The germline V and J ends were trimmed by 8 bases and 0 bases, with 12 bases remaining between them. Per germline, CDR1 SQVTM and CDR2 ANQGSEA. This CDR3 spans 13 amino acids. CDR3: CSFRTPSTDTQYF. DNA of the CDR3: TGCAGCTTCAGGACACCTAGCACAGATACGCAGTATTTT.

This sequence joins TRBV29-1 and TRBJ2-6; 7 bases map to TRBD1. The V and J ends lost 7 bases and 1 base, in that order; junction bases with no gene match: 10. This CDR3 spans 16 amino acids. The germline V gene encodes CDR1 SQVTM and CDR2 ANQGSEA. The CDR3 DNA is TGCAGCGCGGCCGGGACAGCCTCTTCTGGGGCCAACGTCCTGACTTTC. It is translated as CSAAGTASSGANVLTF.

This clonotype was seen a few times. V usage is TRBV10-3 and J usage is TRBJ2-1; weak D call: TRBD2 (6 bases). Germline values: CDR1 ENHRY, CDR2 SYGVKD. CDR3 length: 12 residues. V was clipped by 4 bases and J by 9 bases, with 10 bases between them. The CDR3 is CAISAGEGEQFF. The CDR3 region has the DNA TGTGCCATCAGTGCGGGAGAAGGTGAGCAGTTCTTC.

This clonotype was seen a handful of times. V usage is TRBV24-1 and J usage is TRBJ2-3, with 10 positions matching TRBD1. The CDR3 contains 15 residues. V shed 4 bases and J 6 bases; nucleotides not matched to a gene: 6. The V gene's germline CDR1 is KGHDR and CDR2 SFDVKD. The CDR3 nucleotides are TGTGCCACCAGTGAGCCGGGACAGGGGCGGGATACGCAGTATTTT. Translated: CATSEPGQGRDTQYF.

This clonotype appeared many times. V gene TRBV7-2 combines with J gene TRBJ2-2; D gene uncertain. Trimming removed 0 bases at V and 5 bases at J, with 10 bases between. The V gene's germline CDR1 is SGHTA and CDR2 FQGNSA. The CDR3 is 15 amino acids. The CDR3 DNA follows: TGTGCCAGCAGCTTAGCAGGAACGAGGACCGGGGAGCTGTTTTTT. Translated: CASSLAGTRTGELFF.

This clonotype was seen a handful of times. This chain uses TRBV4-3 with TRBJ1-4; D is possibly TRBD1 (6 bases). This CDR3 comprises 16 residues. V lost 3 bases and J 3 bases, leaving 14 bases between the germline ends. Per the germline V gene, CDR1 is LGHNA and CDR2 is YSLEER. CDR3 protein: CASSQRPGHANEKLFF. CDR3 nucleotide sequence: TGCGCCAGCAGCCAGAGACCGGGACATGCTAATGAAAAACTGTTTTTT.

This chain connects TRBV7-9 to TRBJ2-7; TRBD1 matches 9 bases. CDR1 SEHNR and CDR2 FQNEAQ come from the germline V gene (reference sequence). The CDR3 consists of 16 residues. Unmatched junction bases numbered 10, after V lost 4 bases and J lost 3 bases. CDR3 DNA sequence: TGTGCCAGCAGCTCCGGCCGGGACAGGGCGGGCTACGAGCAGTACTTC. Translating it yields CASSSGRDRAGYEQYF.

This clonotype has only a few counts. This chain connects TRBV20-1 to TRBJ2-2; a weak D match, TRBD1 (5 bases). The germline CDR1 and CDR2 sequences are DFQATT and SNEGSKA (reference sequence). The length of the CDR3 is 13 residues. The V gene lost 5 bases and the J gene lost 9 bases, with 16 bases spanning the gap. The CDR3 nucleotides are TGCAGTGCTCCCGATTACAGGTCGCGGGAGCTGTTTTTT. Its translation is CSAPDYRSRELFF.

This sequence joins TRBV6-5 and TRBJ2-7; 8 bases agree with TRBD1. CDR3 length: 16 amino acids. From germline, CDR1 is MNHEY and CDR2 SVGAGI. The trim removed 0 bases at V and 6 bases at J, leaving 10 bases unmatched. The CDR3 nucleotides read TGTGCCAGCAGTTACTCCGTCGGACAGGGTGGGATCGAGCAGTACTTC. This encodes CASSYSVGQGGIEQYF.

This clonotype showed up many times. J is TRBJ1-1 and V is TRBV5-1; D is unclear. Trimming stripped 2 bases from V and 0 bases from J, with 11 bases between. The germline CDR1 and CDR2 sequences are SGHRS and YFSETQ. The CDR3 covers 15 residues. CDR3 nucleotide sequence: TGCGCCAGCAGCTTTCAGTCCGGTTTGAACACTGAAGCTTTCTTT. Its protein is CASSFQSGLNTEAFF.

V is TRBV7-2 and J is TRBJ2-2; D is unclear. Germline V CDR1 and CDR2: SGHTA, FQGNSA. The V end lost 2 bases, the J end lost 5 bases, and 9 bases lay between the germline ends. The CDR3 length is 14 residues. DNA for the CDR3: TGTGCCAGCAGCTTAAATTCGTTTACCGGGGAGCTGTTTTTT. Its translation: CASSLNSFTGELFF.

The chain has TRBV29-1 and TRBJ1-2; D gene unclear. The CDR3 runs to 15 residues. Germline CDR1 and CDR2: SQVTM and ANQGSEA. The ends were cut back, 3 bases at V and 0 bases at J, with 14 bases in the middle. CDR3 nucleotide sequence: TGCAGCGTTGAGGCATTTGGCGGATCTAACTATGGCTACACCTTC. Translation: CSVEAFGGSNYGYTF.

This clonotype turned up a few times. The rearrangement links TRBV12-3 or TRBV12-4 to TRBJ2-5; 15 nucleotides line up with TRBD2. V shed 5 bases and J 6 bases; nucleotides not matched to a gene: 7. The length of the CDR3 is 16 residues. DNA for the CDR3: TGTGCCAGCAGTCCAGGGGGACTAGCGGGGGGAAAGACCCAGTACTTC. It encodes CASSPGGLAGGKTQYF.

This clonotype was counted between two and nine times. This chain links TRBV4-3 with TRBJ2-1, with TRBD2 identical over 9 bases. Looked up from germline, CDR1 is LGHNA and CDR2 is YSLEER. V lost 0 bases to trimming and J lost 8 bases; unmatched junction nucleotides: 11. The CDR3 consists of 17 residues. This CDR3 is CASSQDLVAGARYEQFF. CDR3 DNA sequence: TGCGCCAGCAGCCAAGATCTGGTAGCGGGAGCTCGCTATGAGCAGTTCTTC.

This clonotype is labeled medium-sized (0.01 to 0.1%). V and J are TRBV7-2 and TRBJ2-5, with 9 bases lining up with TRBD2. The CDR3 extends over 14 amino acids. V gave up 4 bases and J gave up 4 bases; unmatched junction bases: 4. Germline loops: CDR1 SGHTA, CDR2 FQGNSA. In nucleotides, the CDR3 is TGTGCCAGCAGCTACGGGACTAGCCGAGAGACCCAGTACTTC. Translation gives CASSYGTSRETQYF.

This chain uses TRBV3-1 with TRBJ1-2; 7 bases line up with TRBD1. CDR1 and CDR2 from the germline V gene are LGHDT and YNNKEL (reference sequence). The CDR3 sequence is 18 residues long. The V and J ends lost 0 bases and 7 bases, in that order; junction bases with no gene match: 17. CDR3 sequence: CASSQDLAKGGRGTGYTF. The CDR3 DNA sequence: TGTGCCAGCAGCCAAGATTTGGCCAAAGGGGGCAGGGGAACTGGCTACACCTTC.

In this sample, this clonotype turned up a few times. This chain uses TRBV5-1 with TRBJ2-6; D uncertain. The CDR3 is 17 amino acids. V lost 1 base and J 0 bases, leaving 11 bases between the germline ends. Germline CDR1 is SGHRS and CDR2 is YFSETQ. The CDR3 coding sequence is TGCGCCAGCAGCTTGTGGGTTCGTAACTCTGGGGCCAACGTCCTGACTTTC. Translating gives CASSLWVRNSGANVLTF.

The chain joins TRBV15 to TRBJ2-7; no definite D call. The CDR3 loop spans 14 amino acids. Germline-derived CDR1 and CDR2 are LNHNV and YYDKDF (reference sequence). Deletions cut 5 bases from V and 2 bases from J, with 13 bases between. CDR3: CATSLDILTYEQYF. CDR3 coding DNA: TGTGCCACCAGCTTAGACATCCTGACCTACGAGCAGTACTTC.

This clonotype was counted between two and nine times. The chain employs TRBV10-3 and TRBJ2-5; TRBD1 matches at 7 bases. Germline CDR1 and CDR2: ENHRY and SYGVKD. The V gene end was trimmed by 6 bases and the J gene end by 3 bases; junction bases not matched to a gene: 4. The CDR3 runs to 13 residues. CDR3 in amino acids: CAIRTDREETQYF. The CDR3 bases are TGTGCCATCAGGACCGACAGGGAAGAGACCCAGTACTTC.

The gene calls are TRBV27 and TRBJ1-1, with D possibly TRBD1 on 5 matching bases. CDR1 is MNHEY and CDR2 is SMNVEV in the germline V gene (reference sequence). Trimming took off 5 bases at V and 4 bases at J, with 14 bases between the two ends. The CDR3 is 14 amino acids. The CDR3 loop is CASSLTTRATEAFF. The DNA of the CDR3 is TGTGCCAGCAGTCTAACTACCAGGGCCACTGAAGCTTTCTTT.

This clonotype was seen only a few times. The rearrangement links TRBV24-1 to TRBJ2-1; 12 bases match TRBD2. J lost 6 bases, V lost 3 bases, and 8 bases had no gene match. Germline V gives CDR1 KGHDR, CDR2 SFDVKD. This CDR3 comprises 17 residues. This CDR3 reads CATSDGLAGRYGNEQFF. CDR3 DNA: TGTGCCACCAGTGATGGACTAGCGGGAAGGTATGGCAATGAGCAGTTCTTC.

The chain employs TRBV7-9 and TRBJ2-3, with TRBD2 identical over 15 bases. This CDR3 has 17 amino acids. Germline values: CDR1 SEHNR, CDR2 FQNEAQ (reference sequence). Losses at the gene ends were 5 bases for V and 1 base for J; bases not matched to a gene: 4. CDR3 sequence (DNA): TGTGCCAGCAGCCGGACTAGCGGGAGGGCCGGCACAGATACGCAGTATTTT. It specifies CASSRTSGRAGTDTQYF. The entire variable domain, with the rest obtained from reference TRBV7-9 and TRBJ2-3, is as follows: DTGVSQNPRHKITKRGQNVTFRCDPISEHNRLYWYRQTLGQGPEFLTYFQNEAQLEKSRLLSDRFSAERPKGSFSTLEIQRTEQGDSAMYLCASSRTSGRAGTDTQYFGPGTRLTVL.

The table lists this clonotype with a few counts. V usage is TRBV12-5 and J usage is TRBJ2-1; 7 bases align to TRBD1. V shed 0 bases and J 0 bases; nucleotides not matched to a gene: 2. There are 16 residues in the CDR3. Germline V gives CDR1 LGHNT, CDR2 FRNRAP. The CDR3 is CASGLVYRGSYNEQFF. The CDR3 nucleotides are TGTGCTAGTGGTTTGGTATACAGGGGCTCCTACAATGAGCAGTTCTTC.